The 27 T cell receptor beta chains in this list originate from one sample, sequenced in a study of beta chain features in type 1 diabetes. The authors reverse transcribed all of the isolated RNA, so sequencing captured expressed TCRB transcripts. Sequencing used immunoSEQ multiplex PCR; TCRdb keeps in-frame clones, though not all of them. Of 120,000 to 150,000 clones listed, 9.7% are singletons. The material sequenced was central memory CD4+ T cells from blood. These receptor sequences come from a middle-aged woman in good health.

This clone turned up a few times. This sequence joins TRBV29-1 and TRBJ1-1; 10 bases fit TRBD1. The V gene's germline CDR1 is SQVTM and CDR2 ANQGSEA. V was pared by 6 bases and J by 4 bases, with 8 bases of the junction left unmatched. The CDR3 is made up of 14 amino acids. Written as DNA, the CDR3 is TGCAGCGTGTTGACAGGGGGCTCGGGCACTGAAGCTTTCTTT. Translating gives CSVLTGGSGTEAFF.

A note on this clone: Other nucleotide sequences from this sample produce the same CDR3. This chain connects TRBV7-8 to TRBJ1-5, with 8 bases matching TRBD1. CDR1 is SGHVS, CDR2 FQNEAQ, per germline. The CDR3 runs to 14 residues. The J segment lost 4 bases and the V segment lost 1 base, leaving 0 bases of the junction unmatched. The CDR3 region is CASSLDRGNQPQHF. CDR3 nucleotides: TGTGCCAGCAGCTTAGACAGGGGGAATCAGCCCCAGCATTTT.

The V call is TRBV4-2, the J call TRBJ1-1; D remains unclear. The V end lost 0 bases, the J end lost 7 bases, and 9 bases lay between the germline ends. This CDR3 has 13 residues. The V gene's germline CDR1 is LGHNA and CDR2 YNFKEQ. CDR3 sequence reads: CASSQDRTSEAFF. CDR3 nucleotides: TGTGCCAGCAGCCAAGATCGTACAAGTGAAGCTTTCTTT.

This clone appeared a few times. This sequence joins TRBV9 and TRBJ2-1; D perhaps matches TRBD2 (7 bases). Germline-derived CDR1 and CDR2 are SGDLS and YYNGEE. The V end was cut by 4 bases, the J end by 3 bases, with 14 bases between. This CDR3 is built from 15 residues. The CDR3 region is CASSPGRGGYNEQFF. For the CDR3, the DNA is TGTGCCAGCAGCCCGGGGAGGGGGGGCTACAATGAGCAGTTCTTC.

The rearrangement links TRBV29-1 to TRBJ2-3, with TRBD2 matching over 12 bases. This CDR3 has 16 amino acids. Germline V lookup: CDR1 SQVTM, CDR2 ANQGSEA. The trim removed 5 bases at V and 5 bases at J, leaving 11 bases unmatched. CDR3 loop: CSVHLAGGGGLDTQYF. The CDR3 DNA is TGCAGCGTTCATCTAGCGGGGGGGGGAGGGCTAGATACGCAGTATTTT.

The rearrangement joins TRBV7-2 to TRBJ1-5, with 11 bases aligning to TRBD1. Germline values: CDR1 SGHTA, CDR2 FQGNSA. V lost 5 bases to trimming and J lost 4 bases; unmatched junction nucleotides: 4. This CDR3 is 15 amino acids long. The CDR3 sequence is CASSGQGALNQPQHF. The DNA of the CDR3 is TGTGCCAGCAGCGGACAGGGGGCGCTGAATCAGCCCCAGCATTTT.

In its sample, this clone was seen many times. The genes are TRBV6-1 and TRBJ2-7; TRBD2 agrees at 11 bases. The CDR3 length is 14 residues. The germline V gene encodes CDR1 MNHNS and CDR2 SASEGT. Trimming cost V 5 bases and J 4 bases; bases outside gene matches: 4. For the CDR3, the DNA is TGTGCCAGCAGTAGGGGACTAGCGGCGTACGAGCAGTACTTC. Translating gives CASSRGLAAYEQYF.

The chain employs TRBV7-8 and TRBJ1-3, with 7 bases lining up with TRBD1. CDR1 is SGHVS and CDR2 is FQNEAQ in the germline V gene. The V and J ends lost 1 base and 2 bases, in that order; junction bases with no gene match: 14. The CDR3 contains 19 residues. CDR3 loop: CASSLVVGTAPVAGNTIYF. CDR3 bases: TGTGCCAGCAGCTTAGTTGTGGGGACAGCGCCGGTTGCTGGAAACACCATATATTTT.

V is TRBV6-1 and J is TRBJ2-2, with D perhaps matching TRBD2 (5 bases). Per the germline V gene, CDR1 is MNHNS and CDR2 is SASEGT. V lost 3 bases to trimming and J lost 6 bases, with 11 bases between them. The CDR3 covers 14 residues. Here the CDR3 reads CASSDLLGAGELFF. CDR3 nucleotide sequence: TGTGCCAGCAGTGATTTACTAGGTGCCGGGGAGCTGTTTTTT.

The V gene is TRBV5-6, the J gene TRBJ2-1; 15 nucleotides match TRBD2. Germline CDR1 and CDR2: SGHDT and YYEEEE. With 3 bases clipped from V and 6 bases from J, the junction kept 4 bases outside the gene matches. There are 16 residues in the CDR3. The CDR3 DNA sequence: TGTGCCAGCAGCTGGGGGACTAGCGGGGGGATCAATGAGCAGTTCTTC. It translates to CASSWGTSGGINEQFF.

The V and J genes are TRBV5-1 and TRBJ2-5, with a weak D call TRBD2 (7 bases). The CDR3 runs to 16 residues. V was pared by 0 bases and J by 5 bases, with 17 bases between. The V gene's germline CDR1 is SGHRS and CDR2 YFSETQ. The CDR3 sequence: CASSLESAGALETQYF. The CDR3 nucleotides read TGCGCCAGCAGCTTGGAGTCGGCGGGGGCTTTGGAGACCCAGTACTTC.

J is TRBJ2-7 and V is TRBV2; 14 bases line up with TRBD2. This CDR3 region has 16 residues. V trimming: 4 bases; J trimming: 3 bases; junction bases outside the gene matches: 5. Germline CDR1 SNHLY, CDR2 FYNNEI. The CDR3 sequence: CASSGGTSGGYYEQYF. In DNA form, the CDR3 reads TGTGCCAGCAGTGGTGGGACTAGCGGGGGATACTACGAGCAGTACTTC.

This clone came up a few times. V usage is TRBV4-1 and J usage is TRBJ1-2; 9 bases are a match to TRBD1. Trimming at V came to 2 bases and at J to 4 bases, leaving 5 bases not matched to a gene. The CDR3 has 15 amino acids. In germline, CDR1 is MGHRA, CDR2 YSYEKL. The CDR3 sequence is CASSQTMTGGYGYTF. For the CDR3, the DNA is TGCGCCAGCAGCCAAACGATGACAGGGGGCTATGGCTACACCTTC.

This clone was detected a few times. The sample holds other DNA sequences that translate to the same CDR3. This chain joins TRBV18 and TRBJ2-6; no firm D call. The CDR3 consists of 15 residues. V dropped 5 bases and J dropped 0 bases, with 8 bases sitting between them. Germline V gene sequence: CDR1 KGHSH, CDR2 LQKENI. Here the CDR3 reads CASSTGSSGANVLTF. CDR3 nucleotide sequence: TGTGCCAGCTCAACCGGTAGCTCTGGGGCCAACGTCCTGACTTTC.

This clone was counted only a few times. The CDR3 DNA reads as TGTGCCACTGGGACAGGGAGTGGCTACACCTTC. Protein sequence: CATGTGSGYTF. The gene calls are TRBV2 and TRBJ1-2; 9 bases map to TRBD1. Germline V CDR1 and CDR2: SNHLY, FYNNEI. V shed 10 bases and J 7 bases; nucleotides not matched to a gene: 4. The CDR3 loop spans 11 amino acids.

The V and J genes are TRBV4-3 and TRBJ2-5, with 9 nucleotides matching TRBD2. Losses at the gene ends were 6 bases for V and 5 bases for J; bases not matched to a gene: 10. Germline V gene lookup returns CDR1 LGHNA and CDR2 YSLEER. This CDR3 contains 15 residues. The chain's CDR3 is CASRLPSGASETQYF. For the CDR3, the DNA is TGCGCCAGCAGGCTTCCTAGCGGGGCTTCGGAGACCCAGTACTTC.

In this sample, this clone turned up a few times. The chain is built from TRBV27 and TRBJ2-7; maybe TRBD1 (5 bases). This CDR3 region has 13 residues. Germline values: CDR1 MNHEY, CDR2 SMNVEV (reference sequence). V lost 5 bases and J lost 0, with 8 bases in between. This CDR3 is CASSTDSSYEQYF. The DNA for the CDR3 is TGTGCCAGCAGTACCGACAGCTCCTACGAGCAGTACTTC.

This clone has only a few counts. The chain employs TRBV7-2 and TRBJ2-2; 9 positions match TRBD1. This CDR3 is 15 amino acids long. The junction had 5 bases not matched to a gene; V was cut back by 3 bases and J by 6 bases. Per germline, CDR1 SGHTA and CDR2 FQGNSA. CDR3 protein: CASSFTTGGSGELFF. The DNA for the CDR3 is TGTGCCAGCAGCTTTACGACAGGGGGGTCCGGGGAGCTGTTTTTT.

Only a few counts were recorded for this clone. The gene calls are TRBV6-5 and TRBJ1-1; 9 bases map to TRBD1. Trimming at V came to 0 bases and at J to 1 base, leaving 0 bases not matched to a gene. This CDR3 contains 15 residues. Germline V gene sequence: CDR1 MNHEY, CDR2 SVGAGI. As DNA, the CDR3 is TGTGCCAGCAGTTACTCGGGACAGGGGAACACTGAAGCTTTCTTT. As protein: CASSYSGQGNTEAFF.

V and J are TRBV7-2 and TRBJ1-2, with 7 bases identical to TRBD1. Germline CDR1 SGHTA, CDR2 FQGNSA. After removal of 5 bases from V and 3 bases from J, the junction contained 9 bases not matched to a gene. The CDR3 runs 15 residues. CDR3 DNA sequence: TGTGCCAGCAGCATGCCAGGGGGAATCCACTATGGCTACACCTTC. Translating it yields CASSMPGGIHYGYTF.

The sample holds a few counts of this clone. V and J are TRBV5-6 and TRBJ2-3; TRBD2 matches 8 bases. The CDR3 is made up of 16 amino acids. V shed 1 base, J shed 4 bases, and the junction held 8 bases outside the gene matches. Germline CDR1 SGHDT, CDR2 YYEEEE. CDR3 in amino acids: CASSLLVAGISDTQYF. The CDR3, as DNA: TGTGCCAGCAGCTTGCTAGTAGCGGGGATCTCAGATACGCAGTATTTT.

This clone has more than one count but fewer than ten. The rearrangement joins TRBV7-2 to TRBJ2-7; 7 positions agree with TRBD2. The germline CDR1 and CDR2 sequences are SGHTA and FQGNSA. The CDR3 length is 14 residues. V lost 5 bases to trimming and J lost 5 bases; unmatched junction nucleotides: 9. The CDR3 coding sequence is TGTGCCAGCAGCCCCACGAGCGGGGTCGACGAGCAGTACTTC. Translation: CASSPTSGVDEQYF.

This clone was detected only a few times. This sequence joins TRBV29-1 and TRBJ1-2, with TRBD1 as a possible D gene (6 bases). The length of the CDR3 is 14 residues. Per the germline V gene, CDR1 is SQVTM and CDR2 is ANQGSEA. Trimming pared 0 bases from V and 5 bases from J, leaving 13 bases between. In nucleotides, the CDR3 is TGCAGCGTTGAAGATCGAGCCAGGGGATATGGCTACACCTTC. This sequence encodes CSVEDRARGYGYTF.

Comment on this clone: One end of the junction fails to match germline, which may point to a read error. The V call is TRBV7-7, the J call TRBJ2-5, with 9 bases identical to TRBD2. The germline V gene has CDR1 SSHAT and CDR2 FNYEAQ (reference sequence). This CDR3 has 15 residues. The DNA for the CDR3 is TGTGCTAGCAGCTTAGGCGGGGGGGATGTGGAGACCCAGTACTTC. Amino acids: CASSLGGGDVETQYF. The whole variable domain, filled in from reference TRBV7-7 and TRBJ2-5, reads GAGVSQSPRYKVTKRGQDVTLRCDPISSHATLYWYQQALGQGPEFLTYFNYEAQPDKSGLPSDRFSAERPEGSISTLTIQRTEQRDSAMYRCASSLGGGDVETQYFGPGTRLLVL.

V gene TRBV7-9 combines with J gene TRBJ1-5; TRBD1 matches at 11 bases. Germline V gives CDR1 SEHNR, CDR2 FQNEAQ (reference sequence). V lost 4 bases to trimming and J lost 5 bases; unmatched junction nucleotides: 4. The CDR3 runs 15 residues. CDR3 in amino acids: CASSSGQGVDQPQHF. As DNA, the CDR3 is TGTGCCAGCAGCTCGGGACAGGGGGTCGATCAGCCCCAGCATTTT.

The genes are TRBV7-6 and TRBJ2-3; 8 nucleotides agree with TRBD1. The germline V gene has CDR1 SGHVS and CDR2 FNYEAQ. CDR3 length: 17 residues. The V gene end was trimmed by 3 bases and the J gene end by 6 bases; junction bases not matched to a gene: 14. CDR3 protein: CASSFVPGQASTDTQYF. DNA of the CDR3: TGTGCCAGCAGCTTCGTCCCGGGACAGGCCTCTACGGATACGCAGTATTTT.

The rearrangement uses TRBV7-9 and TRBJ1-6; possible D gene TRBD1, 6 bases. Trimming cost V 5 bases and J 11 bases, with 13 bases left between them. Germline loops: CDR1 SEHNR, CDR2 FQNEAQ (reference sequence). The CDR3 loop spans 13 amino acids. CDR3 coding DNA: TGTGCCAGCAGCCGCCTACAGGGCACACCCCTCCACTTT. Its protein is CASSRLQGTPLHF.